This T cell receptor (beta chain) was sequenced during a study of CD8 T cells in Susac syndrome (dated by TCRdb to about 2019). Regarding the research as a whole: Among the sequenced Susac syndrome patients, more than five had clinically active disease and 8 or 9 were in clinical remission. Repertoire sequencing was used to test whether CD8+ T cell activation and differentiation in Susac syndrome was antigen driven. CD8+ T cell repertoire clonality was compared between some 12 healthy donors, approximately 14 Susac syndrome patients and 15 or so multiple sclerosis patients. At the time of blood withdrawal, Susac syndrome patients were either therapy-naive, taking corticosteroids (with some also receiving IVIg), or on IVIg alone.

A word on this clonotype: Its antigen is not yet known. No per-base quality is available; no much larger clone lies one base away.

Paper-wide results and their limitations: Clonal expansion was observed in Susac syndrome CD8+ repertoires, with the highest expansion in CD8+ TEMRA cells and greater expansion in clinically active than in remitting patients. Sixteen Susac-specific public clones were identified in the total CD8+ repertoire, and roughly five Susac-specific public clones were identified in the CD8+ TEMRA repertoire. The number of individuals in the TCR sequencing and HLA analysis was acknowledged as relatively small.

High-throughput TCR beta sequencing profiled peripheral blood CD8+ and CD4+ T cells from healthy donors, Susac syndrome patients and multiple sclerosis patients. Recently defined diagnostic criteria for definite or probable disease were met by the Susac syndrome patients. Bulk CD8+ and CD4+ T cells were purified by magnetic negative isolation, whereas CD8+ TEMRA cells were enriched by FACS. Blood was drawn into EDTA tubes, processed within 24 hours, and PBMCs were isolated by density gradient centrifugation. PBMCs intended for TCR sequencing were frozen in liquid nitrogen and were later thawed in a 37 degrees C water bath. A purity of at least 90% was achieved for sorted or isolated CD4+, CD8+ and CD8+ TEMRA cells. RNA was extracted using the RNeasy kit, and roughly 0.5 to 1 microgram was reverse transcribed with random hexamers. The immunoSEQ multiplex PCR assay, which covers 54 Vbeta and 13 Jbeta segments, was used to amplify TCR beta CDR3 regions. PCR amplification bias was corrected using a synthetic template baseline for primer optimization and computational correction. Regarding the original processing steps: Reads were assigned to V, D and J genes according to IMGT and analyzed in immunoSEQ Analyzer, with only productive sequences retained. To calculate clonality, Shannon entropy was normalized by log2 of the number of productive unique sequences and then subtracted from one. Public and private clones were assessed among the 100 most prevalent clones of each patient and control. A clone was defined as Susac-specific if it was absent from the healthy and MS cohorts, from roughly 1,000 published viral clones and from other ImmuneACCESS disease sequences. TCRdb reworked the public reads: Q25 trimming with fastp, MiXCR clone assembly, productive beta chains retained. Rows matching on CDR3 protein sequence are summarized as one entry with the most common DNA and genes. TCRdb, rather than the study authors, made the V and J calls. The sample table lists about 190,000 distinct CDR3 sequences, around 95% of them with a count of one. Jointly, the top ten make up around 0.16% of the sample.

The CDR3 sequence holds 14 residues, the cysteine and phenylalanine included. The read is trimmed to its CDR3 DNA, 42 bases read in frame from base 1. V has 6 bases trimmed and J has 6 bases trimmed; junction bases matching no gene number 6. Sequences SNHLY (CDR1) and FYNNEI (CDR2) are obtained from the germline V gene. The chain employs TRBV2 and TRBJ2-7, with 12 middle bases fitting TRBD2. The receptor's source is a human donor with Susac syndrome. Sequenced sample: CD8+ T cells from PBMCs. The DNA sequence is given as TGTGCCAGCAGGAGGACTAGCGGGGAGCTCGAGCAGTACTTC. Translated, it gives CASRRTSGELEQYF.